A single sample is the source of the 27 T cell receptor beta chains below, sequenced in a study of blood T cell repertoires in COVID-19. TCRdb's copy holds only in-frame clones and misses some; the assay was immunoSEQ multiplex PCR. The sample holds 200,000 to 250,000 clones, just over 85% seen once. The sequenced sample consisted of PBMCs or T cells enriched from blood (not recorded which). These receptors originate from a woman aged 45-60 years with acute COVID-19.

The chain's CDR3 is CASSWGTNAEQYF. Here the CDR3 DNA reads TGTGCCAGCAGCTGGGGGACTAACGCCGAGCAGTACTTC. The chain has TRBV7-2 and TRBJ2-7; 7 bases align to TRBD2. V trimming: 4 bases; J trimming: 6 bases; junction bases outside the gene matches: 6. The CDR3 has 13 amino acids. Germline V gene sequence: CDR1 SGHTA, CDR2 FQGNSA.

This clone was seen only a few times. CDR3 in amino acids: CASSLMQGNNYGYTF. Written as DNA, the CDR3 is TGCGCCAGCAGCTTGATGCAGGGGAATAACTATGGCTACACCTTC. This chain links TRBV5-1 with TRBJ1-2, with a tentative D call TRBD1 (6 bases). V was cut by 1 base and J by 1 base, with 11 bases left in between. This CDR3 comprises 15 residues. CDR1 and CDR2 (germline): SGHRS, YFSETQ.

The V call is TRBV5-4, the J call TRBJ2-1, with 7 nucleotides matching TRBD2. V lost 4 bases, J lost 8 bases, and 9 bases stayed unmatched. Germline CDR1 and CDR2: SGHNT and YYREEE (reference sequence). This CDR3 has 14 residues. CDR3 nucleotide sequence: TGTGCCAGCAGCGGGGGACTACAAATACATGAGCAGTTCTTC. It encodes CASSGGLQIHEQFF.

The chain couples TRBV6-2 or TRBV6-3 to TRBJ1-5, with 9 bases matching TRBD1. V lost 0 bases and J lost 4; bases outside the gene matches: 1. CDR3 size: 15 residues. Germline CDR1 and CDR2: MNHEY and SVGEGT. The CDR3 sequence is CASSYSTGGNQPQHF. The CDR3 nucleotides read TGTGCCAGCAGTTACTCGACAGGGGGTAATCAGCCCCAGCATTTT.

This rearrangement joins TRBV5-1 to TRBJ2-7; maybe TRBD2 (5 bases). V dropped 0 bases and J dropped 2 bases, with 9 bases sitting between them. Per germline, CDR1 SGHRS and CDR2 YFSETQ. The CDR3 extends over 14 amino acids. CDR3 coding DNA: TGCGCCAGCAGCTTGGAGCCGGGAACCTACGAGCAGTACTTC. Translating gives CASSLEPGTYEQYF.

This CDR3 reads CASIGGRKSYEQYF. The CDR3 coding sequence is TGTGCCAGCATCGGGGGGCGGAAGTCCTACGAGCAGTACTTC. The chain recombines TRBV28 with TRBJ2-7; tentatively, D is TRBD2 (7 bases). This CDR3 is 14 amino acids long. Trimming stripped 7 bases from V and 1 base from J, with 14 bases between. The V gene's germline CDR1 is MDHEN and CDR2 SYDVKM.

The chain recombines TRBV19 with TRBJ2-1; 12 bases match TRBD2. Trimming cost V 1 base and J 7 bases; bases outside gene matches: 2. The CDR3 spans 15 residues. The germline V gene has CDR1 LNHDA and CDR2 SQIVND (reference sequence). CDR3 bases: TGTGCCAGTAGTATAGGACTAGCGGGAGCAAATGAGCAGTTCTTC. Its translation is CASSIGLAGANEQFF.

The chain couples TRBV20-1 to TRBJ2-7; 10 nucleotides match TRBD2. V lost 3 bases to trimming and J lost 7 bases; unmatched junction nucleotides: 15. The CDR3 contains 16 residues. Germline loops: CDR1 DFQATT, CDR2 SNEGSKA (reference sequence). The CDR3 sequence is CSASLLGLAGVGEQYF. The CDR3, as DNA: TGCAGTGCTAGTCTGCTCGGTCTAGCGGGAGTAGGAGAGCAGTACTTC.

This chain's CDR3 is CASSPGTGNEQYF. CDR3 DNA sequence: TGTGCCAGCAGTCCCGGGACAGGGAACGAGCAGTACTTC. The chain employs TRBV12-3 or TRBV12-4 and TRBJ2-7; 9 nucleotides align to TRBD1. CDR3 size: 13 residues. Trimming removed 5 bases from V and 5 bases from J; junction bases left unmatched: 4.

The rearrangement uses TRBV6-2 or TRBV6-3 and TRBJ2-7, with 9 nucleotides matching TRBD2. V was pared by 2 bases and J by 6 bases, with 5 bases of the junction left unmatched. Germline CDR1 reads MNHEY; CDR2 reads SVGEGT. This CDR3 contains 14 residues. The CDR3 sequence: CASSYPSGRFEQYF. CDR3 DNA sequence: TGTGCCAGCAGTTACCCAAGCGGGAGGTTCGAGCAGTACTTC.

The J gene is TRBJ2-3, the V gene TRBV9; D is perhaps TRBD2 (6 bases). This CDR3 spans 16 amino acids. Trimming removed 4 bases at V and 2 bases at J, with 17 bases between. Germline CDR1 and CDR2: SGDLS and YYNGEE. CDR3 DNA: TGTGCCAGCAGCCCAGAGGGTAGCGGTAACACAGATACGCAGTATTTT. This codes for CASSPEGSGNTDTQYF.

The rearrangement links TRBV30 to TRBJ1-2; a weak D match, TRBD1 (6 bases). V was trimmed by 0 bases and J by 2 bases, leaving 13 bases between them. The germline gives CDR1 GTSNPN, CDR2 SVGIG (reference sequence). The CDR3 contains 15 residues. CDR3 protein: CAWSVQGMGNYGYTF. CDR3 bases: TGTGCCTGGAGTGTCCAGGGGATGGGGAACTATGGCTACACCTTC.

CDR3 nucleotides: TGTGCCAGCAGGGAGACAGGGGCTTTTGGAAACACCATATATTTT. Its translation: CASRETGAFGNTIYF. The chain uses TRBV28 and TRBJ1-3; 8 bases align to TRBD1. Germline CDR1 reads MDHEN; CDR2 reads SYDVKM. J was trimmed by 3 bases and V by 6 bases; bases with no gene match: 7. The CDR3 totals 15 residues.

The chain links TRBV5-1 to TRBJ2-7, with a tentative D call TRBD2 (6 bases). The V end lost 1 base, the J end lost 0 bases, and 14 bases lay between the germline ends. CDR1 and CDR2 from the germline V gene are SGHRS and YFSETQ. The CDR3 spans 16 residues. CDR3 loop: CASSLNRGIYSYEQYF. The CDR3 coding sequence is TGCGCCAGCAGCTTGAATCGGGGGATATACTCCTACGAGCAGTACTTC. Filled out from reference TRBV5-1 and TRBJ2-7, the complete variable domain reads KAGVTQTPRYLIKTRGQQVTLSCSPISGHRSVSWYQQTPGQGLQFLFEYFSETQRNKGNFPGRFSGRQFSNSRSEMNVSTLELGDSALYLCASSLNRGIYSYEQYFGPGTRLTVT.

Details on this clone: Germline and junction disagree at one end, which may indicate a read error. The gene calls are TRBV6-5 and TRBJ2-2, with D unclear. Germline V gene lookup returns CDR1 MNHEY and CDR2 SVGAGI. The CDR3 has 15 amino acids. The CDR3 is CASSYSRWNPGELFF. CDR3 coding DNA: TGTGCCAGCAGTTACTCGAGGTGGAACCCCGGGGAGCTGTTTTTT.

This chain links TRBV27 with TRBJ1-5; D may be TRBD1 (6 bases). Germline V CDR1 and CDR2: MNHEY, SMNVEV (reference sequence). Trimming shortened V by 5 bases and J by 7 bases, and 15 bases separated the two germline ends. CDR3 length: 14 amino acids. The CDR3, as DNA: TGTGCCAGCAGTCCTTTGTGGGGGCAGCAGCCCCAGCATTTT. Its translation: CASSPLWGQQPQHF.

The chain has TRBV27 and TRBJ1-2; 8 nucleotides line up with TRBD1. V lost 4 bases to trimming and J lost 6 bases; unmatched junction nucleotides: 7. This CDR3 comprises 14 residues. The germline V gene encodes CDR1 MNHEY and CDR2 SMNVEV (reference sequence). The CDR3 DNA reads as TGTGCCAGCAGTTCCGATCAGGGGGCGGATGGCTACACCTTC. This translates into CASSSDQGADGYTF.

The chain employs TRBV7-8 and TRBJ2-7; TRBD2 aligns across 9 bases. CDR1 is SGHVS and CDR2 is FQNEAQ in the germline V gene. The CDR3 spans 15 residues. Trimming cost V 3 bases and J 2 bases; bases outside gene matches: 5. The DNA of the CDR3 is TGTGCCAGCAGCTTGATGTCTAGCGGGACCTACGAGCAGTACTTC. It codes for CASSLMSSGTYEQYF. Based on the CDR3 plus reference TRBV7-8 and TRBJ2-7, the full variable domain is GAGVSQSPRYKVAKRGQDVALRCDPISGHVSLFWYQQALGQGPEFLTYFQNEAQLDKSGLPSDRFFAERPEGSVSTLKIQRTQQEDSAVYLCASSLMSSGTYEQYFGPGTRLTVT.

The V and J genes are TRBV3-1 (or the pseudogene TRBV3-2) and TRBJ2-6; D is perhaps TRBD1 (5 bases). V was trimmed by 7 bases and J by 0 bases, leaving 10 bases between them. The CDR3 loop spans 15 amino acids. Per germline, CDR1 LGHDT and CDR2 YNNKEL (reference sequence). This chain's CDR3 is CASKDTGSGANVLTF. Here the CDR3 DNA reads TGTGCCAGCAAGGACACAGGCTCTGGGGCCAACGTCCTGACTTTC.

The chain links TRBV16 to TRBJ2-7, with 9 bases identical to TRBD1. This CDR3 spans 15 amino acids. Per the germline V gene, CDR1 is KGHSY and CDR2 is FQNENV. Trimming cost V 3 bases and J 6 bases; bases outside gene matches: 9. The CDR3 nucleotides read TGTGCCAGCAGCCATCTGGGACAGGGAACTGGCGAGCAGTACTTC. As protein: CASSHLGQGTGEQYF.

The V gene is TRBV19, the J gene TRBJ2-7, with 7 nucleotides matching TRBD1. With V trimmed by 6 bases and J by 0 bases, 5 bases remained unmatched. CDR3 length equals 14 residues. CDR1 LNHDA and CDR2 SQIVND come from the germline V gene (reference sequence). As DNA, the CDR3 is TGTGCCAGTAGCTCGACAGGGAGCTCCTACGAGCAGTACTTC. Its translation: CASSSTGSSYEQYF.

The J gene is TRBJ2-2, the V gene TRBV7-6; TRBD2 matches at 8 bases. CDR3 length: 18 amino acids. V lost 0 bases and J lost 4; bases outside the gene matches: 10. Germline V gives CDR1 SGHVS, CDR2 FNYEAQ. CDR3 amino acids: CASSLAKTSGSSTGELFF. Here the CDR3 DNA reads TGTGCCAGCAGCTTAGCGAAAACCAGCGGGAGTAGCACCGGGGAGCTGTTTTTT.

This clone was observed a few times. The rearrangement joins TRBV5-1 to TRBJ1-6, with 7 bases matching TRBD1. The CDR3 sequence is 16 residues long. The junction had 12 bases not matched to a gene; V was cut back by 4 bases and J by 8 bases. Germline CDR1 SGHRS, CDR2 YFSETQ. CDR3 sequence: CASSLQTGKADSPLHF. The CDR3 bases are TGCGCCAGCAGCCTCCAGACAGGGAAGGCGGATTCACCCCTCCACTTT.

This chain joins TRBV2 and TRBJ1-4; unclear D gene. With 4 bases removed from V and 0 bases from J, the gap between germline ends came to 6 bases. Germline lookup yields CDR1 SNHLY and CDR2 FYNNEI. The CDR3 extends over 14 amino acids. The CDR3 DNA reads as TGTGCCAGCAGTGTCCCCGCAACTAATGAAAAACTGTTTTTT. The encoded protein is CASSVPATNEKLFF.

The V call is TRBV19, the J call TRBJ2-4; possible D gene TRBD1, 5 bases. The CDR3 sequence is 14 residues long. V was clipped by 9 bases and J by 0 bases, with 12 bases between them. Looked up from germline, CDR1 is LNHDA and CDR2 is SQIVND (reference sequence). CDR3 residues: CASHPGLAKNIQYF. For the CDR3, the DNA is TGTGCCAGCCATCCAGGGCTAGCCAAAAACATTCAGTACTTC.

The J gene is TRBJ1-1, the V gene TRBV28; D possibly corresponds to TRBD1 (5 bases). The V end was cut by 2 bases, the J end by 4 bases, with 17 bases between. This CDR3 region has 16 residues. Germline CDR1 and CDR2: MDHEN and SYDVKM. The CDR3 nucleotides are TGTGCCAGCAGTTTAGGGGGGTCAGGCTCGGGCACTGAAGCTTTCTTT. Translating it yields CASSLGGSGSGTEAFF. Drawing the rest from reference TRBV28 and TRBJ1-1, the complete variable domain is DVKVTQSSRYLVKRTGEKVFLECVQDMDHENMFWYRQDPGLGLRLIYFSYDVKMKEKGDIPEGYSVSREKKERFSLILESASTNQTSMYLCASSLGGSGSGTEAFFGQGTRLTVV.

The chain is built from TRBV5-8 and TRBJ2-2; 10 nucleotides match TRBD1. The CDR3 is 19 residues long. CDR1 and CDR2 from the germline V gene are SGHTS and YDEGEE. V lost 0 bases to trimming and J lost 6 bases; unmatched junction nucleotides: 14. CDR3 coding DNA: TGTGCCAGCAGCTTGGTCAGAGAGCGCGGGACAGGGGTCGCCGGGGAGCTGTTTTTT. This codes for CASSLVRERGTGVAGELFF.